The 28 T cell receptor beta chains below all came from one sample that was sequenced in a study of blood T cells in healthy people across ages. The second PCR ran about 6 to 11 cycles with a sample-barcoded 5' primer and J-beta primers. TCRdb re-called the 5' RACE reads with MiXCR, one entry per CDR3 protein. The repertoire holds hundreds of thousands of distinct CDR3 sequences, with around 30% as singletons. Sequenced: blood. All receptors derive from a woman of 80 years or more in good health.

Worth noting for this clonotype: A read error may account for a junction end that differs from germline. The chain recombines TRBV7-9 with TRBJ2-5, with TRBD2 identical over 7 bases. This CDR3 has 15 amino acids. Germline V CDR1 and CDR2: SEHNR, FQNEAQ (reference sequence). CDR3: CVSSLSGGHQETQYF. The CDR3 DNA sequence: TGTGTCAGCAGCTTATCGGGGGGACACCAAGAGACCCAGTACTTC.

This clonotype was counted a few times. This rearrangement joins TRBV29-1 to TRBJ1-1; 8 bases are a match to TRBD1. Germline-derived CDR1 and CDR2 are SQVTM and ANQGSEA. The CDR3 length is 13 residues. Germline trimming cut 4 bases from V and 5 bases from J; bases unmatched to any gene: 6. CDR3 DNA sequence: TGCAGCGTTGCGTCAGGGGGCATGACTGAAGCTTTCTTT. Translation gives CSVASGGMTEAFF.

This clonotype occurred once. A read error may be the cause here, since a much bigger clone is one base away. The chain employs TRBV12-3 or TRBV12-4 and TRBJ2-5; TRBD1 aligns across 10 bases. The CDR3 loop spans 16 amino acids. V was clipped by 6 bases and J by 11 bases; unmatched bases: 18. The CDR3 protein is CASSEWGTGDYNEQYF. For the CDR3, the DNA is TGTGCCAGCAGCGAGTGGGGGACAGGGGACTACAATGAGCAGTACTTC.

The chain employs TRBV6-1 and TRBJ2-7; D is unresolved. Per the germline V gene, CDR1 is MNHNS and CDR2 is SASEGT. CDR3 length: 13 residues. Trimming cost V 6 bases and J 4 bases, with 13 bases left between them. The CDR3 DNA follows: TGTGCCAGCAGGCCCGTGGGGTCTTACGAGCAGTACTTC. This gives the protein CASRPVGSYEQYF.

The J gene is TRBJ2-3, the V gene TRBV6-5, with 8 bases lining up with TRBD1. V lost 0 bases, J lost 4 bases, and 3 bases stayed unmatched. CDR1 and CDR2 from the germline V gene are MNHEY and SVGAGI. The CDR3 extends over 15 amino acids. The CDR3 sequence: CASSYSRQGPDTQYF. For the CDR3, the DNA is TGTGCCAGCAGTTACTCGAGACAGGGGCCAGATACGCAGTATTTT.

Comment on this clonotype: A much larger clonotype is one base distant, so this may be a read error. The chain carries TRBV20-1 and TRBJ2-1; D is uncertain. The CDR3 is made up of 13 amino acids. Between the trimmed V and J ends, which lost 0 bases and 11 bases, there was a span of 14 bases. CDR1 is DFQATT and CDR2 is SNEGSKA in the germline V gene (reference sequence). The CDR3 region is CSARDEGHLQQFF. CDR3 coding DNA: TGCAGTGCTAGAGACGAAGGGCATCTCCAGCAGTTCTTC.

The V and J genes are TRBV7-2 and TRBJ2-5, with TRBD2 matching 9 bases. With 1 base clipped from V and 5 bases from J, the junction kept 14 bases outside the gene matches. Germline V gene sequence: CDR1 SGHTA, CDR2 FQGNSA. The CDR3 extends over 18 amino acids. The CDR3 DNA follows: TGTGCCAGCAGCTTAGTTAGTAGCGGGGGCGGTGTGGGGGAGACCCAGTACTTC. This encodes CASSLVSSGGGVGETQYF.

This clonotype was recorded at least ten times. The rearrangement joins TRBV7-8 to TRBJ2-6; D remains ambiguous. The CDR3 runs to 15 residues. Germline V gene data show CDR1 as SGHVS and CDR2 as FQNEAQ. Trimming removed 5 bases from V and 0 bases from J, with 8 bases in between. CDR3: CASSRQPSGANVLTF. In DNA form, the CDR3 reads TGTGCCAGCAGCCGTCAACCCTCTGGGGCCAACGTCCTGACTTTC.

V gene TRBV6-2 or TRBV6-3 combines with J gene TRBJ1-2, with 8 bases identical to TRBD1. The germline CDR1 and CDR2 sequences are MNHEY and SVGEGT. The CDR3 loop spans 15 amino acids. The trim removed 6 bases at V and 8 bases at J, leaving 14 bases unmatched. The CDR3 DNA is TGTGCCAGCAGCCAACCCGACAGGGGCCCTAAGGGCTACACCTTC. This sequence encodes CASSQPDRGPKGYTF.

This clonotype showed up just a few times. The genes are TRBV6-2 or TRBV6-3 and TRBJ1-2; no clear D gene. Trimming stripped 2 bases from V and 4 bases from J, with 17 bases between. The CDR3 length is 16 residues. Germline assignment: CDR1 MNHEY and CDR2 SVGEGT. The chain's CDR3 is CASSYPGGGKGYGYTF. CDR3 DNA: TGTGCCAGCAGTTACCCTGGTGGAGGGAAGGGCTATGGCTACACCTTC.

This clonotype was seen repeatedly, ten times or more. The rearrangement uses TRBV5-6 and TRBJ1-2, with D possibly matching TRBD1 (6 bases). Trimming stripped 3 bases from V and 8 bases from J, with 23 bases between. CDR1 is SGHDT and CDR2 is YYEEEE in the germline V gene. The CDR3 runs 16 residues. The CDR3 nucleotides read TGTGCCAGCAGCTCTTCCGGGACACCCCTCTTGGTGGGCTACACCTTC. This gives the protein CASSSSGTPLLVGYTF.

This clonotype was seen repeatedly, ten times or more. This CDR3 reads CAWRETSTDTQYF. In DNA form, the CDR3 reads TGTGCCTGGAGAGAAACAAGCACAGATACGCAGTATTTT. The chain links TRBV30 to TRBJ2-3; D is unclear. Germline CDR1 reads GTSNPN; CDR2 reads SVGIG (reference sequence). CDR3 size: 13 residues. V lost 3 bases and J lost 0, with 7 bases in between.

This clonotype was observed a few times. This chain links TRBV11-3 with TRBJ2-5, with D possibly being TRBD1 or TRBD2 (5 bases each). Trimming cost V 1 base and J 0 bases, with 9 bases left between them. CDR1 and CDR2 (germline): SGHNT, YENEEA. The CDR3 has 15 residues. The CDR3 nucleotides read TGTGCCAGCAGCTTAGGGGGGTCTAACCAAGAGACCCAGTACTTC. This gives the protein CASSLGGSNQETQYF.

Many counts were recorded for this clonotype. The CDR3, as DNA: TGCAGTGCTGGACAGCACCAAGAGACCCAGTACTTC. Translated, it gives CSAGQHQETQYF. This rearrangement joins TRBV20-1 to TRBJ2-5; D might be TRBD1 (6 bases). Trimming left V 5 bases short and J 0 bases short, with 7 bases between. Germline V gene sequence: CDR1 DFQATT, CDR2 SNEGSKA (reference sequence). The CDR3 runs to 12 residues.

As to this clonotype: Since a much larger clone is just one base distant, this may be a read error. The chain joins TRBV18 to TRBJ2-7; 8 bases are a match to TRBD2. CDR3 length: 15 amino acids. Per the germline V gene, CDR1 is KGHSH and CDR2 is LQKENI. CDR3 residues: CVSSREAGVSYEQYF. The CDR3 DNA follows: TGTGTCAGCTCACGAGAAGCGGGGGTCTCCTACGAGCAGTACTTC.

This clonotype was seen a few times. This rearrangement joins TRBV7-9 to TRBJ1-1; 9 positions agree with TRBD1. There are 15 residues in the CDR3. Germline CDR1 and CDR2: SEHNR and FQNEAQ (reference sequence). The ends lost 3 bases at V and 6 bases at J; junction bases unmatched: 8. The CDR3 spells CASSFPTGGDAEAFF. CDR3 sequence (DNA): TGTGCCAGCAGCTTCCCAACAGGGGGCGACGCTGAAGCTTTCTTT.

Comment on this clonotype: This may be a read error: a much more frequent sequence differs by one nucleotide. V is TRBV20-1 and J is TRBJ2-5, with TRBD2 matching over 7 bases. V was clipped by 3 bases and J by 5 bases; unmatched bases: 12. CDR3 size: 15 residues. Germline V gene sequence: CDR1 DFQATT, CDR2 SNEGSKA (reference sequence). The CDR3 DNA sequence: TGCAGTGCTAGGGACGGGGAGGGACTGGGGGAGACCCAGTACTTC. Protein: CSARDGEGLGETQYF.

The V and J genes are TRBV5-1 and TRBJ1-1; the D is unclear. V was trimmed by 3 bases and J by 1 base, leaving 4 bases between them. Germline V lookup: CDR1 SGHRS, CDR2 YFSETQ. The CDR3 totals 12 residues. CDR3 in amino acids: CASSSANTEAFF. As DNA, the CDR3 is TGCGCCAGCAGCTCAGCGAACACTGAAGCTTTCTTT.

In this sample, this clonotype turned up many times. The CDR3 spells CASRRAQYNYGYTF. Written as DNA, the CDR3 is TGTGCCAGCAGAAGGGCACAGTACAACTATGGCTACACCTTC. The rearrangement joins TRBV6-5 to TRBJ1-2; D ambiguous. This CDR3 spans 14 amino acids. Trimming removed 6 bases from V and 2 bases from J, with 13 bases in between. From germline, CDR1 is MNHEY and CDR2 SVGAGI.

This clonotype was seen ten or more times. The V and J genes are TRBV20-1 and TRBJ1-2; D remains unclear. Per germline, CDR1 DFQATT and CDR2 SNEGSKA (reference sequence). V gave up 0 bases and J gave up 7 bases, with 12 bases separating them. There are 13 residues in the CDR3. The CDR3 protein is CSAREGFGRGYTF. CDR3 DNA: TGCAGTGCTAGAGAGGGTTTTGGTCGTGGCTACACCTTC.

The J gene is TRBJ2-5, the V gene TRBV5-1; TRBD1 agrees at 11 bases. The CDR3 totals 15 residues. Losses at the gene ends were 2 bases for V and 5 bases for J; bases not matched to a gene: 5. Germline V CDR1 and CDR2: SGHRS, YFSETQ. The CDR3 protein is CASSFGQGAFETQYF. The CDR3, as DNA: TGCGCCAGCAGCTTCGGACAGGGGGCCTTCGAGACCCAGTACTTC.

In this sample, this clonotype turned up many times. The chain links TRBV2 to TRBJ2-7; D call uncertain. The CDR3 has 14 amino acids. Germline V gives CDR1 SNHLY, CDR2 FYNNEI. The V end was cut by 7 bases, the J end by 0 bases, with 13 bases between. The CDR3: CASTTEGYSYEQYF. The CDR3 DNA sequence: TGTGCCAGCACAACGGAAGGCTACTCCTACGAGCAGTACTTC.

The J gene is TRBJ2-5, the V gene TRBV7-2; 12 positions match TRBD2. Germline V CDR1 and CDR2: SGHTA, FQGNSA. CDR3 size: 15 residues. J gave up 4 bases and V 5 bases, and 5 bases lay outside the gene matches. CDR3 sequence (DNA): TGTGCCAGCAGCCGCCAACTAGCGGGGGGAGAGACCCAGTACTTC. It is translated as CASSRQLAGGETQYF.

This clonotype was detected ten times or more. The chain uses TRBV28 and TRBJ2-4, with D maybe TRBD1 (5 bases). Trimming left V 6 bases short and J 0 bases short, with 15 bases between. In germline, CDR1 is MDHEN, CDR2 SYDVKM. This CDR3 contains 16 residues. CDR3 amino acids: CASSKTVSLAKNIQYF. The CDR3 DNA reads as TGTGCCAGCAGCAAGACAGTGTCCCTAGCCAAAAACATTCAGTACTTC. The complete variable domain, with remaining parts taken from reference TRBV28 and TRBJ2-4, reads DVKVTQSSRYLVKRTGEKVFLECVQDMDHENMFWYRQDPGLGLRLIYFSYDVKMKEKGDIPEGYSVSREKKERFSLILESASTNQTSMYLCASSKTVSLAKNIQYFGAGTRLSVL.

Remarks on this clonotype: The junction departs from germline at one end; a sequencing error may be responsible. V usage is TRBV6-1 and J usage is TRBJ2-7, with a weak D call TRBD2 (5 bases). CDR3 length: 14 residues. Germline V gene sequence: CDR1 MNHNS, CDR2 SASEGT. The CDR3 bases are TGTGCCAGCGGTGACTTCGGGATTACCTACGAGCAGTACTTC. It specifies CASGDFGITYEQYF.

There are a few counts of this clonotype. The chain links TRBV7-2 to TRBJ2-7; D is tentatively TRBD1 or TRBD2 (6 bases each). The germline CDR1 and CDR2 sequences are SGHTA and FQGNSA. Trimming removed 3 bases at V and 6 bases at J, with 18 bases between. The CDR3 sequence is 15 residues long. CDR3: CASSLQPVGGVEQYF. DNA of the CDR3: TGTGCCAGCAGCTTGCAGCCCGTGGGGGGCGTCGAGCAGTACTTC. The full variable domain, with the rest looked up from reference TRBV7-2 and TRBJ2-7, is GAGVSQSPSNKVTEKGKDVELRCDPISGHTALYWYRQSLGQGLEFLIYFQGNSAPDKSGLPSDRFSAERTGGSVSTLTIQRTQQEDSAVYLCASSLQPVGGVEQYFGPGTRLTVT.

The chain links TRBV27 to TRBJ1-1; D is unresolved. The CDR3 covers 15 residues. Trimming shortened V by 2 bases and J by 3 bases, and 13 bases separated the two germline ends. CDR1 and CDR2 from the germline V gene are MNHEY and SMNVEV (reference sequence). The CDR3 nucleotides are TGTGCCAGCAGTTTAATTGGCACGGCCTACACTGAAGCTTTCTTT. This encodes CASSLIGTAYTEAFF.

In the case of this clonotype: This may be a read error, as it is one base from a much larger clone. V is TRBV12-3 or TRBV12-4 and J is TRBJ2-1, with D unresolved. V lost 1 base and J 6 bases, leaving 16 bases between the germline ends. The CDR3 consists of 16 residues. CDR3 in amino acids: CASSLERPVVVNEQFF. CDR3 nucleotide sequence: TGTGCCAGCAGTTTAGAGAGGCCAGTTGTCGTCAATGAGCAGTTCTTC.